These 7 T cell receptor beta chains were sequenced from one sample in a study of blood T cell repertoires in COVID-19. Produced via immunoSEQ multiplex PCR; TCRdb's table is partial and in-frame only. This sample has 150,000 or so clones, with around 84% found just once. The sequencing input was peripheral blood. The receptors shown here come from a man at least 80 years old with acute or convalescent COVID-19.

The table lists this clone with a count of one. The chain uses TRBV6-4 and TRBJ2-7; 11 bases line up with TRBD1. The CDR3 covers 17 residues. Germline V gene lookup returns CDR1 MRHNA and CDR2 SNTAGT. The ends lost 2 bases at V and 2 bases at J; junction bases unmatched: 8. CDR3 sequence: CASSDGRDRGNPYEQYF. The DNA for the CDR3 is TGTGCCAGCAGTGACGGCCGGGACAGGGGGAACCCCTACGAGCAGTACTTC.

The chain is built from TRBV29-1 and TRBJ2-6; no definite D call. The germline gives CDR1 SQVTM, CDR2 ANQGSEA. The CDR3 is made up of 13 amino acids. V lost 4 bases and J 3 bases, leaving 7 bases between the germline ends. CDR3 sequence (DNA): TGCAGCGTTGCGGTTTATGGGGCCAACGTCCTGACTTTC. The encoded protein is CSVAVYGANVLTF.

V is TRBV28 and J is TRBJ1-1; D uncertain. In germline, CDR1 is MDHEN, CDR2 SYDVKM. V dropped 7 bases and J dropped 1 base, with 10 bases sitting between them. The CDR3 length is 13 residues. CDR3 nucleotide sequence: TGTGCCAGCACCCTTCGGGAGAACACTGAAGCTTTCTTT. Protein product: CASTLRENTEAFF. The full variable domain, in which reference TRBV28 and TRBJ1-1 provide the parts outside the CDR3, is DVKVTQSSRYLVKRTGEKVFLECVQDMDHENMFWYRQDPGLGLRLIYFSYDVKMKEKGDIPEGYSVSREKKERFSLILESASTNQTSMYLCASTLRENTEAFFGQGTRLTVV.

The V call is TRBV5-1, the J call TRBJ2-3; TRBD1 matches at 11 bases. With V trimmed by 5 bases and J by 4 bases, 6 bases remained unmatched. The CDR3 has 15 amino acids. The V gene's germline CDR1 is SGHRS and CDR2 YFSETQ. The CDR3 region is CASSPRTGGADTQYF. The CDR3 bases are TGCGCCAGCAGTCCCAGGACAGGGGGCGCAGATACGCAGTATTTT.

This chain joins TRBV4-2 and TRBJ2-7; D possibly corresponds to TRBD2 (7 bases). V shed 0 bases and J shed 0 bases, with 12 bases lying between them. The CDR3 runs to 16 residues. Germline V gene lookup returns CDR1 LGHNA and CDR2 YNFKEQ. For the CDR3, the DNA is TGTGCCAGCAGCCAAGATGGGGGGGCTACCTCCTACGAGCAGTACTTC. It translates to CASSQDGGATSYEQYF.

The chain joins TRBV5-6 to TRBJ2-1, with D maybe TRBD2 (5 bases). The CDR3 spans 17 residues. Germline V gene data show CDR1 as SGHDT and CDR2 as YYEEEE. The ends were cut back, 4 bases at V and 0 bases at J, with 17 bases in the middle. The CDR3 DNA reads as TGTGCCAGCAGCGCGCCCGGGAAGCGGAACTCCTACAATGAGCAGTTCTTC. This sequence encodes CASSAPGKRNSYNEQFF.

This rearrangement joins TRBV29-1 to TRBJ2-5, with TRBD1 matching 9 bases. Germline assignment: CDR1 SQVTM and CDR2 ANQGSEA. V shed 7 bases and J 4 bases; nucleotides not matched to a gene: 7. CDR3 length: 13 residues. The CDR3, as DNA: TGCAGCGGAGGGACAGGGTGGGGAGAGACCCAGTACTTC. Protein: CSGGTGWGETQYF.